This T cell receptor (beta chain) was found in a study of blood T cell repertoires in COVID-19. Whole-study context: Whether acute or convalescent, the COVID-19 samples came from the United States, Italy and Spain. T cells, B-cell-depleted T cells, or PBMCs provided the cDNA or gDNA that served as material.

V lost 1 base to trimming and J lost 4 bases; unmatched junction nucleotides: 5. This CDR3 contains 16 residues. Germline V gene lookup returns CDR1 SGHNT and CDR2 YENEEA. Per the study methods: Quantification of nucleated cells was approximated via reference gene primer amplification. Measured with immunoSEQ multiplex PCR; TCRdb has only the in-frame clones, and not every one. V, J and clone size reflect that table, while D and trimming were determined from the DNA. Here the sample spans roughly 330,000 clones, 86% being singletons. This clone appeared once. This receptor was taken from a woman between 45 and 65 years old with acute or convalescent COVID-19. The rearrangement joins TRBV11-3 to TRBJ2-3; 10 nucleotides align to TRBD2. Sequenced material: peripheral blood. The CDR3 DNA is TGTGCCAGCAGCTTAGGAACTAGCGGGATATCAGATACGCAGTATTTT. This encodes CASSLGTSGISDTQYF.